Listed below are T cell receptor beta chains from one sample, sequenced in a study of T cells in Graves' hyperthyroidism and ophthalmopathy. TCRdb passed the multiplex PCR reads through MiXCR, listing each CDR3 protein once. The sample has around 700,000 distinct CDR3 sequences; under 20% are singletons. The sample consisted of blood. Receptors were obtained from a woman aged 45-59 years with Graves' hyperthyroidism that later progressed to Graves' ophthalmopathy. CDR3s include the opening cysteine and the closing phenylalanine or tryptophan. The order of the fields is V gene, CDR3 protein.

>TRBV20-1
CSAATGVANYGYTF
>TRBV10-3
CAISGQGDSNQPQHF
>TRBV7-2
CASSLIQAVGTEAFF
>TRBV20-1
CSADRGTQYF
>TRBV18
CASSPGNTGELFF
>TRBV5-1
CASSLFPGTGDEKLFF
>TRBV27
CASSLSEGWETQYF
>TRBV5-5
CASSLPGGRGETQYF
>TRBV10-1
CASSETGTGTDTQYF
>TRBV13
CASSRLDTNEKLFF
>TRBV11-2
CASSSWGRSSYNSPLHF
>TRBV7-2
CASSLRQGHQPQHF
>TRBV3-1
CASSLGTLFYEQFF
>TRBV5-1
CASSTLAGGPRETQYF
>TRBV18
CASSPRPGQGMNTEAFF
>TRBV30
CAWSVRATFYGYTF
>TRBV5-5
CASRVLDRDNYGYTF
>TRBV6-1
CASSQGGLGANVLTF
>TRBV3-1
CASSQEVRAGELFF
>TRBV3-1
CASSPFVSGAEQYF
>TRBV7-2
CASSLVGTSGAADTQYF
>TRBV3-1
CASSRHGAGETQYF
>TRBV6-1
CAAGGSPDTQYF
>TRBV18
CASSPPPGDNNQPQHF
>TRBV6-4
CASSDHGGGQGPTGELFF
>TRBV20-1
CSANRDRANYGYTF
>TRBV2
CASSWKGDGNTIYF
>TRBV19
CASSRGVLSNQPQHF
>TRBV2
CASGAQGSYGYTF
>TRBV7-2
CASSTRLAGGKETQYF
>TRBV16
CASSQYPGQGLSGNTIYF
>TRBV7-8
CASSLGPKGASYNEQFF
>TRBV20-1
CSARGSFDTQYF
>TRBV14
CASSPGGTSGFYEQYF
>TRBV7-2
CASSTGRVSRKLFF
>TRBV12-5
CASGSLGNEQYF
>TRBV3-1
CASSPQGYPGYTF
>TRBV12-3/TRBV12-4
CASSLQVLETQYF
>TRBV10-3
CAISELRLEETEAFF
>TRBV12-3/TRBV12-4
CASRDGARDTGELFF
>TRBV3-1
CASSQVSGGPQDVDTGELFF
>TRBV20-1
CSAGPGDSPLHF
>TRBV11-1
CASSFGQGFEAFF
>TRBV6-1
CASSGETGGPTNEKLFF
>TRBV30
CAYTHPRTGGQETQYF
>TRBV7-2
CASSPRDANNEKLFF
>TRBV20-1
CSARGTGSNSPLHF
>TRBV18
CASSPVRQENTGELFF
>TRBV6-1
CASSAAGETNEKLFF
>TRBV6-1
CASRAWQSLYSNQPQHF
>TRBV4-1
CASSQDERDYGYTF
>TRBV27
CASSLSGPDSSGNTIYF
>TRBV2
CASSEFGLGETQYF
>TRBV7-3
CASSTGPLDYEQYF
>TRBV5-1
CASSLTGTSEKLFF
>TRBV13
CASSTTGSGNTIYF
>TRBV18
CASSPRTPPGTQYF
>TRBV9
CASSPGLAGELTTDTQYF
>TRBV30
CAWSSFNEKLFF
>TRBV6-1
CASTRTGSGNTIYF